The clone carrying this TCR beta chain is a singleton in its sample. The antigen is undetermined. Germline CDR1 and CDR2: MNHEY and SMNVEV (reference sequence). Deletions cut 8 bases from V and 5 bases from J, with 12 bases between. The CDR3 spans 12 residues. This record comes from a study of OX40 agonist ivuxolimab in advanced cancers. TCRdb's table, derived via immunoSEQ multiplex PCR, lists solely in-frame clones and lacks some. The table includes roughly 68,000 clones, 65% to 90% detected once. Whole-study findings and limits: More expanded clones were found, on average, in CD8+ than in CD4+ T cells. The study observed clonal expansion of CD4+ and CD8+ blood T cells by week 6 at 0.1 to 3.0 mg/kg. Expansion of clones was among the lowest in partial responders at 0.1-3.0 mg/kg.

Patients who had autoimmune disease history or got systemic immunosuppression were left out. The source of this sequence is an adult with an advanced solid tumor such as melanoma, head and neck, liver or kidney cancer. Specimen: CD4+ or CD8+ T cells sorted from blood, collected in a trial of the OX40 agonist ivuxolimab. V usage is TRBV27 and J usage is TRBJ1-2; tentative D call: TRBD1 (5 bases). The CDR3 here is CASSQGGYGYTF. The CDR3 bases are TGTGCCAGCTCCCAGGGTGGGTATGGCTACACCTTC.